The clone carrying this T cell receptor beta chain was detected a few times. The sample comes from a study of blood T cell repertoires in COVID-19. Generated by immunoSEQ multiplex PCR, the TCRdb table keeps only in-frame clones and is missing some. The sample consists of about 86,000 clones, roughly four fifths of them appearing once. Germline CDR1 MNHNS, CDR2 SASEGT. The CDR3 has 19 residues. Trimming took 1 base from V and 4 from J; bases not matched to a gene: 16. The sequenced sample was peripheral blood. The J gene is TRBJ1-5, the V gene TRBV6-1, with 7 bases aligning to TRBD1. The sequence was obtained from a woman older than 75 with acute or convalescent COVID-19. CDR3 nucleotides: TGTGCCAGCAGTGAAGGGCTAAAAGGGCGACAGGGTAAGAATCAGCCCCAGCATTTT. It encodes CASSEGLKGRQGKNQPQHF.